This T cell receptor (beta chain) is from a study of blood T cell repertoires in COVID-19. In the original processing: Amplification from reference gene primers served as the basis for estimated nucleated cell counts. Clones were read by immunoSEQ multiplex PCR, and TCRdb kept only the in-frame ones, dropping some. Clonal size and the V and J genes are those of that table, whereas D and trimming came from the DNA. Of over 110,000 clones listed, approximately 89% were seen once; the top ten hold 28%. V gave up 4 bases and J gave up 3 bases; unmatched junction bases: 5. The CDR3 totals 15 residues. Germline assignment: CDR1 LNHDA and CDR2 SQIVND (reference sequence). This clone was seen once.

The V gene is TRBV19, the J gene TRBJ2-7, with 11 nucleotides matching TRBD1. This TCR was recovered from a human donor in a cohort sampled during active COVID-19. Sequencing was carried out using peripheral blood. In nucleotides, the CDR3 is TGTGCCAGTAGTAGATCCGGGACAGGGGGCTACGAGCAGTACTTC. Translation: CASSRSGTGGYEQYF.